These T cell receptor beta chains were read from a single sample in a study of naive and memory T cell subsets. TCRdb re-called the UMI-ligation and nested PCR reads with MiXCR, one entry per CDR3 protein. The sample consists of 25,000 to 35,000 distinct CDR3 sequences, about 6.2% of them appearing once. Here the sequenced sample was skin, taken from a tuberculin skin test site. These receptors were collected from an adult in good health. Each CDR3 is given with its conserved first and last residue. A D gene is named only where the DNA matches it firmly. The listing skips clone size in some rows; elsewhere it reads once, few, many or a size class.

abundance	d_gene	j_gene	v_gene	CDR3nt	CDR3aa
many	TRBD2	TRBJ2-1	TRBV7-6	TGTGCCAGCAGCCCCGAGCGGGGGGGCGGTGCAAATGAGCAGTTCTTC	CASSPERGGGANEQFF
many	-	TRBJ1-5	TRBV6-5	TGTGCCAGCAGTTACTCGAACAGATATCAGCCCCAGCATTTT	CASSYSNRYQPQHF
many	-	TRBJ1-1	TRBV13	TGTGCCAGCAGCTTGAAGAACAGGGTCCGTGAAGCTTTCTTT	CASSLKNRVREAFF
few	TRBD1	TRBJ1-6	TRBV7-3	TGTGCCAGCAGCTCCGGGACAGCAAATTCACCCCTCCACTTT	CASSSGTANSPLHF
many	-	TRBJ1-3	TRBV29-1	TGCAGCGTTGTGGGGACACCGGAATTTCACTCTGGAAACACCATATATTTT	CSVVGTPEFHSGNTIYF
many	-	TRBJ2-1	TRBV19	TGTGCCAGTAGTATGGGTTTCAGGGAGCAGTTCTTC	CASSMGFREQFF
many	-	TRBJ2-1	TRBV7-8	TGTGCCAGCAGCGGAGGTTCGAGCGGTGAGCAGTTCTTC	CASSGGSSGEQFF
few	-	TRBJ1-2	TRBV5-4	TGTGCCAGCAGCCCAGCAGACTATGGCGACACCTTC	CASSPADYGDTF
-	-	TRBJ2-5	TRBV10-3	TGTGCCATCAGTGAGGGGGGCCAGGAGACCCAGTACTTC	CAISEGGQETQYF
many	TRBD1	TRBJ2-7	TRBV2	TGTGCCAGCACGGGACAGGGGACCTACGAGCAGTACTTC	CASTGQGTYEQYF
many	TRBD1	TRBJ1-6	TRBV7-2	TGTGCCAGCAGCGCTCGGACAGGGGGCGATTCACCCCTCCACTTT	CASSARTGGDSPLHF
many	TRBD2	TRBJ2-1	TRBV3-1	TGTGCCAGCAGTCGAATTCTAGCGGGGGCTTACAATGAGCAGTTCTTC	CASSRILAGAYNEQFF
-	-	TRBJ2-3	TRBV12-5	TGTGCTAGTGGTTTAGTACAGGGTTCCTGCACAGATACGCAGTATTTT	CASGLVQGSCTDTQYF
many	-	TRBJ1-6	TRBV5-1	TGCGCCAGCAGCTACGGGACGGAGAGCTCCTATAATTCACCCCTCCACTTT	CASSYGTESSYNSPLHF
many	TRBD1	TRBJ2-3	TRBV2	TGTGCCAGCCTCTTCACAGGGGGCATATGGACAGATACGCAGTATTTT	CASLFTGGIWTDTQYF
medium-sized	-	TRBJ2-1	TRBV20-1	TGCAGTGCTAGAGGCTCTAATTACAATGAGCAGTTCTTC	CSARGSNYNEQFF
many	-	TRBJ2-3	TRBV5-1	TGCGCCAGCAGCTTGGCAGGGGGCACAGATACGCAGTATTTT	CASSLAGGTDTQYF
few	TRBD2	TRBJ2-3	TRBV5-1	TGCGCCAGCAGCGCAGGACTAGCGGGGAGCACAGATACGCAGTATTTT	CASSAGLAGSTDTQYF
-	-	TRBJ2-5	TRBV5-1	TGCGCCAGCAGCAGTCAAGAGACCCAGTACTTC	CASSSQETQYF
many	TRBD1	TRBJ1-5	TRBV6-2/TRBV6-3	TGTGCCAGCAGTTACACACAGGGGTTCGGACAGCCCCAGCATTTT	CASSYTQGFGQPQHF
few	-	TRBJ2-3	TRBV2	TGTGCCAGCAGTGGGGGTTACACAGATACGCGGTATTTT	CASSGGYTDTRYF
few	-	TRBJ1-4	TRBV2	TGTGCCAGCAGTCCATTAGCGGTTGTAACTAATGAAAAACTGTTTTTT	CASSPLAVVTNEKLFF